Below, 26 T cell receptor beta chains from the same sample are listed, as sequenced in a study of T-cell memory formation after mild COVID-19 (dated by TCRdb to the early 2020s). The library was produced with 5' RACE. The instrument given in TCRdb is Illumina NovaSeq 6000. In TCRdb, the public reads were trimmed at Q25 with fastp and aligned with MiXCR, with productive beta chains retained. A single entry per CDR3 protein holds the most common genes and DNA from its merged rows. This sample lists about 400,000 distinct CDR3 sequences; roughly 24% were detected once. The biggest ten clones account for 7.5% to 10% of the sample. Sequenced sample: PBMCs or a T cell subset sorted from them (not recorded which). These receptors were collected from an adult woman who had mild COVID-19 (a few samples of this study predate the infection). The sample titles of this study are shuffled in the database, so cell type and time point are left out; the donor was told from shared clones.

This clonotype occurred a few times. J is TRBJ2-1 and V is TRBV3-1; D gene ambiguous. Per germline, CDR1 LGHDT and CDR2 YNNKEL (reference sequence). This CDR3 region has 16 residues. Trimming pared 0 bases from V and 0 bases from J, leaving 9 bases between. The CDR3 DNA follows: TGTGCCAGCAGCCAAGATAACGGGTTCTCCTACAATGAGCAGTTCTTC. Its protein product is CASSQDNGFSYNEQFF.

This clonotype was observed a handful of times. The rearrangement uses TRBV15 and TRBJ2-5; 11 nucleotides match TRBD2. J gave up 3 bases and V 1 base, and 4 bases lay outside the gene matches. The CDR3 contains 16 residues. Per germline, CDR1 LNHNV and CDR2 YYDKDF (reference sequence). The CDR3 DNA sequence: TGTGCCACCAGCAGAGGGATAGCGGGAGGGGAAGAGACCCAGTACTTC. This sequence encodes CATSRGIAGGEETQYF.

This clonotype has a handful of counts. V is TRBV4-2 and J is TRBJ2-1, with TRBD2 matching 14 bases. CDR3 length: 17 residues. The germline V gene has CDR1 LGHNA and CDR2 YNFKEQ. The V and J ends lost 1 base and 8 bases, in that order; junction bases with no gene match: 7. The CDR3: CASSQGPLTSGRDEQFF. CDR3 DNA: TGTGCCAGCAGCCAAGGCCCTTTGACTAGCGGGAGGGATGAGCAGTTCTTC.

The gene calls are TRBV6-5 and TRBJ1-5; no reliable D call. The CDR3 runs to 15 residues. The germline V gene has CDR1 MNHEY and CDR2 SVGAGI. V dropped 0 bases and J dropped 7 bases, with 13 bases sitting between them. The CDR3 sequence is CASSYSSRTGQPQHF. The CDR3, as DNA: TGTGCCAGCAGTTACTCGTCTAGGACTGGACAGCCCCAGCATTTT.

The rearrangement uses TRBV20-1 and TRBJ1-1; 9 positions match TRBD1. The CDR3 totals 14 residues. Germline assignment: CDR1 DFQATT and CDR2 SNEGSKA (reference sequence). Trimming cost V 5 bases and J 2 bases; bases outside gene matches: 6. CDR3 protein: CSAGVGQGNTEAFF. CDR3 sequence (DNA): TGCAGTGCTGGGGTGGGACAGGGTAACACTGAAGCTTTCTTT.

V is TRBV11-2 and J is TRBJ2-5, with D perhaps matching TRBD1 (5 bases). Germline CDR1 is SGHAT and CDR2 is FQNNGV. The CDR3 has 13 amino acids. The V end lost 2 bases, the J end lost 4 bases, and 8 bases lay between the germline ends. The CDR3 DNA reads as TGTGCCAGCAGCTTAATTAGGGGAGAGACCCAGTACTTC. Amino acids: CASSLIRGETQYF.

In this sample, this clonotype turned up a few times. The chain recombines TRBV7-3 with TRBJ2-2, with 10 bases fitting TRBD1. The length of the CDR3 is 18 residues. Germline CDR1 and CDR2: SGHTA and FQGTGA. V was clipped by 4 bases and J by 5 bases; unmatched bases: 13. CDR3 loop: CASSSRQGAEVVTGELFF. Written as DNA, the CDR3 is TGTGCCAGCAGCTCCAGACAGGGGGCGGAGGTCGTGACCGGGGAGCTGTTTTTT.

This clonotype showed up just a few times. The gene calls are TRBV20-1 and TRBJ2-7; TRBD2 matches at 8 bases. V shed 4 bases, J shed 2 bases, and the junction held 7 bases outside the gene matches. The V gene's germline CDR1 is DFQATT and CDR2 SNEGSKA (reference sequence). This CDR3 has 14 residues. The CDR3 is CSATGSGMTYEQYF. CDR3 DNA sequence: TGCAGTGCTACGGGTAGCGGGATGACCTACGAGCAGTACTTC.

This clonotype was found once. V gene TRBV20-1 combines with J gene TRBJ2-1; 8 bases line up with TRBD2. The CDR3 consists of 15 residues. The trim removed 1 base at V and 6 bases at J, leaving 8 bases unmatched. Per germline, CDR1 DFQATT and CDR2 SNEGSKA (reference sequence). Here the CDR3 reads CSARVWLAGLNEQFF. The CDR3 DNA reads TGCAGTGCTAGAGTTTGGCTAGCGGGCCTCAATGAGCAGTTCTTC.

The CDR3 region is CASRTSGGSYEQYF. The DNA for the CDR3 is TGTGCCAGCAGAACTAGCGGGGGCTCCTACGAGCAGTACTTC. This rearrangement joins TRBV12-3 or TRBV12-4 to TRBJ2-7, with TRBD2 matching over 11 bases. The CDR3 is made up of 14 amino acids. Trimming cost V 6 bases and J 0 bases; bases outside gene matches: 1.

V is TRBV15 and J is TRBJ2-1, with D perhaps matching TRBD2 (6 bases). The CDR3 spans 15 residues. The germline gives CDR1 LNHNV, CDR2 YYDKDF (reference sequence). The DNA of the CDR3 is TGTGCATCGGGGGACTCGGGCGGGATCGCGCGTGAGCAGTTCTTC. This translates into CASGDSGGIAREQFF.

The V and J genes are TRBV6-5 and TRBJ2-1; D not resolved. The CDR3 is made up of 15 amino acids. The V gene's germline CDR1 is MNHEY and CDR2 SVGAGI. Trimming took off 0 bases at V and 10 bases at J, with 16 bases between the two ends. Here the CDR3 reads CASSYSISTGGEQFF. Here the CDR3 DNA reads TGTGCCAGCAGTTACTCGATAAGCACGGGTGGGGAGCAGTTCTTC.

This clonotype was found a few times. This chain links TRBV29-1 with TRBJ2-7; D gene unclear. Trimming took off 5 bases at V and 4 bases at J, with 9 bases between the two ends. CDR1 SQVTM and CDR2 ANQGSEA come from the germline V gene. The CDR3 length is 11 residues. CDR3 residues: CSVLRPYEQYF. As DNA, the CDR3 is TGCAGCGTTTTAAGGCCTTACGAGCAGTACTTC.

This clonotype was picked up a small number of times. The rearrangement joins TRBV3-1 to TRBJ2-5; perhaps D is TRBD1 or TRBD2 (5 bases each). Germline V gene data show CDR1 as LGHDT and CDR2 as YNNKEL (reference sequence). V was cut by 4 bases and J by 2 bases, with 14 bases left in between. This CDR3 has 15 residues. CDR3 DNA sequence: TGTGCCAGCAGCCCAAGGATGGGACCACAAGAGACCCAGTACTTC. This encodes CASSPRMGPQETQYF.

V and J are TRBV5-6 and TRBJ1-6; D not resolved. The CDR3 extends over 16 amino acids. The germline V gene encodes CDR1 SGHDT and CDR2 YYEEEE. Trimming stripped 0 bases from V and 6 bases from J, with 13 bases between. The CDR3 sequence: CASSLGRARGNSPLHF. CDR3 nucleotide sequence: TGTGCCAGCAGCTTGGGGCGCGCACGGGGTAATTCACCCCTCCACTTT.

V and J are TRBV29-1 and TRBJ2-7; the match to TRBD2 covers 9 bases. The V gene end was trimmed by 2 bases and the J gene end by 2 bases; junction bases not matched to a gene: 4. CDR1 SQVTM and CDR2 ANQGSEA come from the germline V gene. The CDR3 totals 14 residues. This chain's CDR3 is CSVESLAGPYEQYF. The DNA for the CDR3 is TGCAGCGTTGAATCCCTAGCGGGGCCCTACGAGCAGTACTTC.

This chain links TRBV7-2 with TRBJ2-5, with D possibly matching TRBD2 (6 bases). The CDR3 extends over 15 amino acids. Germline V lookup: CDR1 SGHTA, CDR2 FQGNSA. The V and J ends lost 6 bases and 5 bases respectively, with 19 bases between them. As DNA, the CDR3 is TGTGCCAGCAGTACTTGGGGGAGGAGAAAGGAGACCCAGTACTTC. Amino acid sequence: CASSTWGRRKETQYF.

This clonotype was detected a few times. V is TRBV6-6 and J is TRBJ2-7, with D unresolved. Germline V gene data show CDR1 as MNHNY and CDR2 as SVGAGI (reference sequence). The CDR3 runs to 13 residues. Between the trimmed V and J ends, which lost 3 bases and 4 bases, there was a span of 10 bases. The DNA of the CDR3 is TGTGCCAGCAGTTATTTAGAAAGGTACGAGCAGTACTTC. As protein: CASSYLERYEQYF.

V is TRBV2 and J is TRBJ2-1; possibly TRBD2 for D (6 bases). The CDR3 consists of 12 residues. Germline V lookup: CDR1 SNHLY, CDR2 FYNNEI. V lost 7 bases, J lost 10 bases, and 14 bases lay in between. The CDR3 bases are TGTGCCAGCACGCCGCTAGCGCGCGAGCAGTTCTTC. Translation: CASTPLAREQFF.

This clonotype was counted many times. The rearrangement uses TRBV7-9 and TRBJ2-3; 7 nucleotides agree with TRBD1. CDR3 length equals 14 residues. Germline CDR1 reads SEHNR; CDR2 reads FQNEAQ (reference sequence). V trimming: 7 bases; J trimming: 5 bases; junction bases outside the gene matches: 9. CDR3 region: CASTTGVIGDTQYF. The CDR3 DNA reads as TGTGCCAGCACCACAGGGGTGATCGGAGATACGCAGTATTTT.

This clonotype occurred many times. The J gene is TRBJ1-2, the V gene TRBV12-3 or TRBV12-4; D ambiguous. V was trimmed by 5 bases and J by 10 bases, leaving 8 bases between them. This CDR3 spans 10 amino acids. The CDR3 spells CASSPHFYTF. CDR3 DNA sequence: TGTGCCAGCAGTCCCCATTTCTACACCTTC.

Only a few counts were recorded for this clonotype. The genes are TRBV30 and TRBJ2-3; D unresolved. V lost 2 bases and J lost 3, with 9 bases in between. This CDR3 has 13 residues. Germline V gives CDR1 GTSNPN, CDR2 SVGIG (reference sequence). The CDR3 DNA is TGTGCCTGGAGTCTGCTACTAACAGATACGCAGTATTTT. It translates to CAWSLLLTDTQYF.

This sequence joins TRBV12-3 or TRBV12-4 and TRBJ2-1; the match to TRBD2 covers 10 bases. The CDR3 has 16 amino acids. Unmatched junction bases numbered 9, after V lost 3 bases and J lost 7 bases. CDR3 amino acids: CASSFTWSGRGNEQFF. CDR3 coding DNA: TGTGCCAGCAGTTTTACCTGGAGCGGGAGGGGAAATGAGCAGTTCTTC.

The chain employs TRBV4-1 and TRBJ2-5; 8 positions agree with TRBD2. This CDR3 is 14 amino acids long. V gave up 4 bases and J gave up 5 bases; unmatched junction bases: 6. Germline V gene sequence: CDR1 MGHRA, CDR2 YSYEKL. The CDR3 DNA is TGCGCCAGCAGCCCTCTCGGGGGGGTGGAGACCCAGTACTTC. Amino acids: CASSPLGGVETQYF.

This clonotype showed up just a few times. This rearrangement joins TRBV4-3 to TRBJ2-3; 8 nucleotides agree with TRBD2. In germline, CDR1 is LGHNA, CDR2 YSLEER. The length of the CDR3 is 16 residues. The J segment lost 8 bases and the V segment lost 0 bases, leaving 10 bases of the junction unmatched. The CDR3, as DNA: TGCGCCAGCAGCCAAGAAGTTATTGGGACTAGGCGTACGCAGTATTTT. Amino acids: CASSQEVIGTRRTQYF.

The CDR3 region is CASSLRVSGQETQYF. DNA for the CDR3: TGTGCCAGCAGCTTAAGGGTGTCGGGACAAGAGACCCAGTACTTC. The chain joins TRBV7-9 to TRBJ2-5, with D possibly TRBD2 on 5 matching bases. The CDR3 is 15 amino acids. V dropped 2 bases and J dropped 2 bases, with 12 bases sitting between them. Germline V gene lookup returns CDR1 SEHNR and CDR2 FQNEAQ (reference sequence). Based on the CDR3 plus reference TRBV7-9 and TRBJ2-5, the full variable domain is DTGVSQNPRHKITKRGQNVTFRCDPISEHNRLYWYRQTLGQGPEFLTYFQNEAQLEKSRLLSDRFSAERPKGSFSTLEIQRTEQGDSAMYLCASSLRVSGQETQYFGPGTRLLVL.